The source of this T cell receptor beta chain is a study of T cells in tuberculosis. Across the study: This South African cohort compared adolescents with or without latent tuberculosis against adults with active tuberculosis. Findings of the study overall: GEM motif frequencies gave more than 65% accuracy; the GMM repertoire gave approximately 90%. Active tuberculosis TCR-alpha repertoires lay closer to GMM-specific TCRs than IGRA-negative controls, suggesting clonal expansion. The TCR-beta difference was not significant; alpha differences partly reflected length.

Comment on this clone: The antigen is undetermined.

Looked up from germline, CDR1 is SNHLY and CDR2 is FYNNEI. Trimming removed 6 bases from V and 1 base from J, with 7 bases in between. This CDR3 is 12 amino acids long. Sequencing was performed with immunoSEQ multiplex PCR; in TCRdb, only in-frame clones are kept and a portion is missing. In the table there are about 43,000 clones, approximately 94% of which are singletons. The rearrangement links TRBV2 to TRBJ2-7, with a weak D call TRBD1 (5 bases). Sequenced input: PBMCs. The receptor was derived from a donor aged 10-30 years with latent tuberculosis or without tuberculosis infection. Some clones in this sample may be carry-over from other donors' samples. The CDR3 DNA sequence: TGTGCCAGCAGGTCAGGGTCCTACGAGCAGTACTTC. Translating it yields CASRSGSYEQYF.